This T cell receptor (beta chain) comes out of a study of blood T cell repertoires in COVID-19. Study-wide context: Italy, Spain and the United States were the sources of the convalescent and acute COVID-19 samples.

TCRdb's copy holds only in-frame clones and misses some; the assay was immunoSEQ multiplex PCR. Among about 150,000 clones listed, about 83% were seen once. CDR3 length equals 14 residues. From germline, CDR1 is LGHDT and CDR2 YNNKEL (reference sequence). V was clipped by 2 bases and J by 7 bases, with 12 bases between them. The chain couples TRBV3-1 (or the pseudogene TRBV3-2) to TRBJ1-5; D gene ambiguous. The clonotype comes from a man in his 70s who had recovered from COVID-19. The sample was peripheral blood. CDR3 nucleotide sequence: TGTGCCAGCAGCCAACATCCGTCAGGACAGCCCCAGCATTTT. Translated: CASSQHPSGQPQHF.